Shown below are 22 T cell receptor beta chains from a single sample sequenced in a study of technical replicates of blood from a few donors. Assay: immunoSEQ multiplex PCR; the TCRdb copy retains only in-frame clones and omits some. The table includes roughly 82,000 clones, around 96% detected once. The material sequenced was T cells isolated from PBMCs. The origin of the receptors is a human donor in good health.

This chain joins TRBV27 and TRBJ1-1, with TRBD1 as a possible D gene (6 bases). V was shortened by 6 bases and J by 3 bases, with 11 bases between the two germline ends. The germline V gene encodes CDR1 MNHEY and CDR2 SMNVEV (reference sequence). The CDR3 length is 13 residues. CDR3 sequence reads: CASSSDSYTEAFF. The CDR3 nucleotides read TGTGCCAGCAGCTCGGACAGCTACACTGAAGCTTTCTTT.

This clone was picked up one time. The rearrangement joins TRBV11-3 to TRBJ2-7, with 13 nucleotides matching TRBD2. The CDR3 length is 17 residues. Per germline, CDR1 SGHNT and CDR2 YENEEA. V shed 5 bases and J 4 bases; nucleotides not matched to a gene: 11. CDR3 DNA: TGTGCCAGCAGCCCCAGGGGACTAGCGGGACCATTATACGAGCAGTACTTC. Its protein product is CASSPRGLAGPLYEQYF.

This sequence joins TRBV4-1 and TRBJ2-7; 10 bases match TRBD1. The CDR3 has 17 residues. V lost 1 base and J lost 5; bases outside the gene matches: 11. CDR1 is MGHRA, CDR2 YSYEKL, per germline. CDR3 protein: CASSQGLLGQGNHEQYF. CDR3 DNA sequence: TGCGCCAGCAGCCAAGGGCTCCTGGGACAGGGGAACCACGAGCAGTACTTC.

V gene TRBV30 combines with J gene TRBJ2-2; tentatively, D is TRBD2 (7 bases). The germline V gene has CDR1 GTSNPN and CDR2 SVGIG (reference sequence). The CDR3 sequence is 15 residues long. The V and J ends lost 1 base and 6 bases respectively, with 15 bases between them. The DNA of the CDR3 is TGTGCCTGGAGTGAGATAGGGGGGGGATCCGGGGAGCTGTTTTTT. Encoded protein: CAWSEIGGGSGELFF.

The chain couples TRBV7-3 to TRBJ2-1; D is undetermined. The CDR3 is 14 residues long. Trimming shortened V by 5 bases and J by 0 bases, and 8 bases separated the two germline ends. Germline V gives CDR1 SGHTA, CDR2 FQGTGA. The CDR3 sequence is CASSRMSSYNEQFF. DNA for the CDR3: TGTGCCAGCAGCCGAATGAGCTCCTACAATGAGCAGTTCTTC. Based on the CDR3 plus reference TRBV7-3 and TRBJ2-1, the full variable domain is GAGVSQTPSNKVTEKGKYVELRCDPISGHTALYWYRQSLGQGPEFLIYFQGTGAADDSGLPNDRFFAVRPEGSVSTLKIQRTERGDSAVYLCASSRMSSYNEQFFGPGTRLTVL.

The V gene is TRBV11-3, the J gene TRBJ2-1; weak D call: TRBD2 (5 bases). This CDR3 contains 15 residues. The V end was cut by 1 base, the J end by 7 bases, with 14 bases between. Germline-derived CDR1 and CDR2 are SGHNT and YENEEA. The CDR3 protein is CASSLGRSLGNEQFF. CDR3 in DNA: TGTGCCAGCAGCTTAGGGAGGAGTTTAGGAAATGAGCAGTTCTTC. Full variable domain (remainder filled in from reference TRBV11-3 and TRBJ2-1): EAGVVQSPRYKIIEKKQPVAFWCNPISGHNTLYWYLQNLGQGPELLIRYENEEAVDDSQLPKDRFSAERLKGVDSTLKIQPAELGDSAVYLCASSLGRSLGNEQFFGPGTRLTVL.

V usage is TRBV27 and J usage is TRBJ1-5; TRBD1 is a possible D gene (5 bases). The V end was cut by 5 bases, the J end by 3 bases, with 11 bases between. Germline lookup yields CDR1 MNHEY and CDR2 SMNVEV (reference sequence). This CDR3 contains 14 residues. The CDR3 region has the DNA TGTGCCAGCAGTGTGGCAGGGCTCAATCAGCCCCAGCATTTT. Translating it yields CASSVAGLNQPQHF.

J is TRBJ2-5 and V is TRBV12-5; 11 bases align to TRBD2. The CDR3 is 17 residues long. Trimming cost V 0 bases and J 5 bases; bases outside gene matches: 8. The V gene's germline CDR1 is LGHNT and CDR2 FRNRAP. CDR3 nucleotides: TGTGCTAGTGGTTTGGTACCGCAGACTAGCGGGACGGAGACCCAGTACTTC. Protein: CASGLVPQTSGTETQYF.

The CDR3 nucleotides read TGCAGCGTTGGTTTCGGGATCTCCTACAATGAGCAGTTCTTC. It translates to CSVGFGISYNEQFF. The chain is built from TRBV29-1 and TRBJ2-1; D may be TRBD2 (5 bases). Deletions cut 4 bases from V and 0 bases from J, with 10 bases between. The CDR3 is 14 amino acids. The germline CDR1 and CDR2 sequences are SQVTM and ANQGSEA.

The chain couples TRBV15 to TRBJ2-1, with 7 bases fitting TRBD2. J was trimmed by 6 bases and V by 0 bases; bases with no gene match: 5. This CDR3 is built from 15 residues. Germline V lookup: CDR1 LNHNV, CDR2 YYDKDF (reference sequence). CDR3 DNA: TGTGCCACCAGCAGAGAGCGGGAGAACGGCAATGAGCAGTTCTTC. Translation gives CATSRERENGNEQFF. Full variable domain (outside the CDR3, taken from reference TRBV15 and TRBJ2-1): DAMVIQNPRYQVTQFGKPVTLSCSQTLNHNVMYWYQQKSSQAPKLLFHYYDKDFNNEADTPDNFQSRRPNTSFCFLDIRSPGLGDTAMYLCATSRERENGNEQFFGPGTRLTVL.

This rearrangement joins TRBV27 to TRBJ1-4; possible D gene TRBD1, 6 bases. Per germline, CDR1 MNHEY and CDR2 SMNVEV (reference sequence). V was pared by 5 bases and J by 0 bases, with 10 bases between. This CDR3 has 15 residues. Here the CDR3 DNA reads TGTGCCAGCAGTAGACAGGTCGCAACTAATGAAAAACTGTTTTTT. Its protein is CASSRQVATNEKLFF.

This CDR3 is CASSLGSGEQYF. DNA of the CDR3: TGTGCCAGCAGCTTAGGATCCGGGGAGCAGTACTTC. The chain carries TRBV7-8 and TRBJ2-7; D remains ambiguous. CDR1 is SGHVS and CDR2 is FQNEAQ in the germline V gene. Trimming cost V 1 base and J 7 bases, with 8 bases left between them. There are 12 residues in the CDR3.

This rearrangement joins TRBV6-1 to TRBJ1-1; TRBD1 matches at 8 bases. With 4 bases clipped from V and 5 bases from J, the junction kept 6 bases outside the gene matches. Germline V lookup: CDR1 MNHNS, CDR2 SASEGT. The CDR3 contains 14 residues. The DNA of the CDR3 is TGTGCCAGCAGTGTGACAGGGGTGAGAACTGAAGCTTTCTTT. Its translation: CASSVTGVRTEAFF.

The gene calls are TRBV2 and TRBJ1-1; 10 bases fit TRBD1. V shed 7 bases, J shed 3 bases, and the junction held 11 bases outside the gene matches. This CDR3 comprises 16 residues. Germline values: CDR1 SNHLY, CDR2 FYNNEI. The CDR3 nucleotides are TGTGCCAGCACCCAAGACAGGGGGCGCTTGGACACTGAAGCTTTCTTT. The encoded protein is CASTQDRGRLDTEAFF.

This CDR3 is CASRGQGNTEAFF. CDR3 sequence (DNA): TGTGCCAGCCGAGGACAGGGTAACACTGAAGCTTTCTTT. The chain recombines TRBV28 with TRBJ1-1; 8 bases fit TRBD1. CDR3 length: 13 amino acids. The trim removed 8 bases at V and 2 bases at J, leaving 4 bases unmatched. In germline, CDR1 is MDHEN, CDR2 SYDVKM.

The V gene is TRBV9, the J gene TRBJ2-1; TRBD2 might be the D (5 bases). The CDR3 has 14 amino acids. CDR1 and CDR2 (germline): SGDLS, YYNGEE. V lost 6 bases and J lost 7, with 17 bases in between. The CDR3 DNA is TGTGCCAGCAAGAGGGATATTAATCAAAATGAGCAGTTCTTC. As protein: CASKRDINQNEQFF.

This clone was observed once. The chain couples TRBV25-1 to TRBJ1-1; possibly TRBD1 for D (6 bases). V lost 6 bases to trimming and J lost 0 bases, with 14 bases between them. This CDR3 has 15 amino acids. The germline V gene has CDR1 MGHDK and CDR2 SYGVNS. DNA for the CDR3: TGTGCCAGCAGAGGACAGTGGGACCTGAACACTGAAGCTTTCTTT. It is translated as CASRGQWDLNTEAFF.

This chain joins TRBV5-1 and TRBJ2-3, with no clear D. Deletions cut 5 bases from V and 5 bases from J, with 9 bases between. The germline V gene encodes CDR1 SGHRS and CDR2 YFSETQ. The CDR3 runs 12 residues. CDR3 residues: CASSKVRDTQYF. CDR3 bases: TGCGCCAGCAGTAAAGTTAGAGATACGCAGTATTTT.

This chain joins TRBV5-4 and TRBJ2-3; 8 bases line up with TRBD2. V lost 5 bases to trimming and J lost 1 base; unmatched junction nucleotides: 15. Per the germline V gene, CDR1 is SGHNT and CDR2 is YYREEE (reference sequence). CDR3 length equals 18 residues. The CDR3 sequence is CASRGGLSRSGGTDTQYF. The CDR3 nucleotides are TGTGCCAGCAGAGGGGGACTTAGTCGTAGCGGGGGCACAGATACGCAGTATTTT.

Regarding this clone: This sample also contains other DNA sequences that code for the same CDR3. The chain joins TRBV5-6 to TRBJ2-1, with 9 bases matching TRBD1. Germline CDR1 and CDR2: SGHDT and YYEEEE. This CDR3 contains 14 residues. The J segment lost 7 bases and the V segment lost 0 bases, leaving 2 bases of the junction unmatched. CDR3 bases: TGTGCCAGCAGCTTGGGACAGGGGGTTAATGAGCAGTTCTTC. It encodes CASSLGQGVNEQFF. Complete variable domain (other parts from reference TRBV5-6 and TRBJ2-1): DAGVTQSPTHLIKTRGQQVTLRCSPKSGHDTVSWYQQALGQGPQFIFQYYEEEERQRGNFPDRFSGHQFPNYSSELNVNALLLGDSALYLCASSLGQGVNEQFFGPGTRLTVL.

This sequence joins TRBV21-1 and TRBJ2-3; the table's D call of TRBD2 was not tested on the DNA. TRBV21-1 is deemed a pseudogene. This CDR3 has 17 residues. The CDR3 sequence is CASSKANSGRCKDTQYF. The CDR3 coding sequence is TGTGCCAGCAGCAAAGCAAATAGCGGGAGGTGTAAGGATACGCAGTATTTT.

The genes are TRBV7-9 and TRBJ2-3, with 10 bases identical to TRBD1. Trimming cost V 5 bases and J 5 bases; bases outside gene matches: 13. The CDR3 is 17 residues long. Germline CDR1 is SEHNR and CDR2 is FQNEAQ (reference sequence). As DNA, the CDR3 is TGTGCCAGCAGCGAAGCTTTCAGACAGGGGGCGGGAGATACGCAGTATTTT. It is translated as CASSEAFRQGAGDTQYF. Filled out from reference TRBV7-9 and TRBJ2-3, the complete variable domain reads DTGVSQNPRHKITKRGQNVTFRCDPISEHNRLYWYRQTLGQGPEFLTYFQNEAQLEKSRLLSDRFSAERPKGSFSTLEIQRTEQGDSAMYLCASSEAFRQGAGDTQYFGPGTRLTVL.